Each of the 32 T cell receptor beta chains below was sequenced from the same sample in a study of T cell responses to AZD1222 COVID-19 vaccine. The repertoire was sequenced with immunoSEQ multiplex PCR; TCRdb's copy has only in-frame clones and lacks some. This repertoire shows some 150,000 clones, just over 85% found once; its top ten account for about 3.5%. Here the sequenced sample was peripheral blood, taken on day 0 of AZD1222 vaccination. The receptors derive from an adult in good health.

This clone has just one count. CDR3 protein: CASSRQGADETQYF. CDR3 in DNA: TGTGCCAGTAGTAGGCAGGGGGCTGACGAGACCCAGTACTTC. V is TRBV19 and J is TRBJ2-5; 8 bases agree with TRBD1. The trim removed 4 bases at V and 5 bases at J, leaving 6 bases unmatched. Per the germline V gene, CDR1 is LNHDA and CDR2 is SQIVND (reference sequence). The CDR3 is made up of 14 amino acids.

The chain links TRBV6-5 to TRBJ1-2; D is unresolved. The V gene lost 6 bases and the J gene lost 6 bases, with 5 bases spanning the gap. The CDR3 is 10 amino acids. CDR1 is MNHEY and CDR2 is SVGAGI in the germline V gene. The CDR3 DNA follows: TGTGCCAGCAGCATAAATGGCTACACCTTC. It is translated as CASSINGYTF.

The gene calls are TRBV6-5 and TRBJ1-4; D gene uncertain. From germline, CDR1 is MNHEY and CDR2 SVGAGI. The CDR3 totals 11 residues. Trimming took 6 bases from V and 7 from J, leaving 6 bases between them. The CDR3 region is CASRFREKLFF. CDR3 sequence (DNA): TGTGCCAGCAGGTTCCGTGAAAAACTGTTTTTT.

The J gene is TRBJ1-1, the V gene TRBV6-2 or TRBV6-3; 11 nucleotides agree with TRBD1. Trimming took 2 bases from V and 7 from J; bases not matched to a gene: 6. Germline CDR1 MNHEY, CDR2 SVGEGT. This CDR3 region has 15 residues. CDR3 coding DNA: TGTGCCAGCAGTTACGGCGGGACAGGGGGACATGAAGCTTTCTTT. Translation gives CASSYGGTGGHEAFF.

The CDR3: CASSLPPGYLNEQFF. The CDR3 nucleotides read TGTGCCAGCAGCCTCCCCCCAGGGTATCTCAATGAGCAGTTCTTC. The genes are TRBV9 and TRBJ2-1, with a tentative D call TRBD1 (5 bases). The CDR3 has 15 amino acids. The V end was cut by 4 bases, the J end by 6 bases, with 17 bases between. CDR1 SGDLS and CDR2 YYNGEE come from the germline V gene.

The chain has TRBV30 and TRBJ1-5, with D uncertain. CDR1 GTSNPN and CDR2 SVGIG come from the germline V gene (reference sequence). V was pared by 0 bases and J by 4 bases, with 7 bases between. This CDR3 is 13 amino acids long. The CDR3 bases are TGTGCCTGGAGTGTAGATGATAATCAGCCCCAGCATTTT. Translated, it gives CAWSVDDNQPQHF.

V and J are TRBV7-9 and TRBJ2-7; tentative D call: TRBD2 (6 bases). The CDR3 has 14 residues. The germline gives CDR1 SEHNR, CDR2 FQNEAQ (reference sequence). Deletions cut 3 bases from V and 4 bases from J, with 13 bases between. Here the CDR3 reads CASSFAGLFYEQYF. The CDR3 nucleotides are TGTGCCAGCAGCTTCGCGGGACTTTTTTACGAGCAGTACTTC.

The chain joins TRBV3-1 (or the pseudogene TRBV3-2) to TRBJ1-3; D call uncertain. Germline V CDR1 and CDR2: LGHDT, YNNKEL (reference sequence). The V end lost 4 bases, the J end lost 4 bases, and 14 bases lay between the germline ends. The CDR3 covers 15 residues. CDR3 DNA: TGTGCCAGCAGCCTCCTGGGAAACAAAGGAAACACCATATATTTT. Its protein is CASSLLGNKGNTIYF.

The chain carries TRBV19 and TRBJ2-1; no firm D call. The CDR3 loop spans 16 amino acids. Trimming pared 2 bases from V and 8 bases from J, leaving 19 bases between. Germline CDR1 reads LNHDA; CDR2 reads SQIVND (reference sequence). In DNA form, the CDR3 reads TGTGCCAGTAGTATACTCACGCCGGCCGTGAATCATGAGCAGTTCTTC. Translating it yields CASSILTPAVNHEQFF.

The CDR3 sequence is CASSYRTGELFF. The CDR3 DNA reads as TGTGCCAGCAGTTACAGGACCGGGGAGCTGTTTTTT. The chain employs TRBV6-2 or TRBV6-3 and TRBJ2-2, with D hard to call. This CDR3 spans 12 amino acids. Trimming took off 2 bases at V and 5 bases at J, with 3 bases between the two ends. The germline V gene encodes CDR1 MNHEY and CDR2 SVGEGT.

CDR3 protein: CASSVTQGVPQFF. The CDR3 DNA sequence: TGTGCCAGTAGTGTTACCCAGGGAGTCCCCCAGTTCTTC. The gene calls are TRBV19 and TRBJ2-1; D may be TRBD1 or TRBD2 (5 bases each). CDR1 LNHDA and CDR2 SQIVND come from the germline V gene (reference sequence). There are 13 residues in the CDR3. V was trimmed by 5 bases and J by 13 bases, leaving 18 bases between them.

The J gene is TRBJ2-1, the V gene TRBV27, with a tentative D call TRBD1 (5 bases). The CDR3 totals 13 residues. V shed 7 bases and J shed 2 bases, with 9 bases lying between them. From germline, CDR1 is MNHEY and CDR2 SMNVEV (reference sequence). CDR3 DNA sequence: TGTGCCAGCACACAGGACCCCTACAATGAGCAGTTCTTC. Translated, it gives CASTQDPYNEQFF.

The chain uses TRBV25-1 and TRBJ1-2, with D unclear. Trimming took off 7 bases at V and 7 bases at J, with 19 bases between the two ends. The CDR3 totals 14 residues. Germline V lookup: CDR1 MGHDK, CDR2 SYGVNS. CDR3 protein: CASTSPAGSSGYTF. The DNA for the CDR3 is TGTGCCAGCACCTCCCCGGCGGGTAGTAGTGGCTACACCTTC.

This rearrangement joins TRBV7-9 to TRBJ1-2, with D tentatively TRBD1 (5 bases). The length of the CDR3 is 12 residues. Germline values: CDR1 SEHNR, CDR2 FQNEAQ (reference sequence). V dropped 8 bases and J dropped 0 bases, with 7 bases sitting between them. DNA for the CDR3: TGTGCCAGCGGCAGGGCTAACTATGGCTACACCTTC. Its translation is CASGRANYGYTF.

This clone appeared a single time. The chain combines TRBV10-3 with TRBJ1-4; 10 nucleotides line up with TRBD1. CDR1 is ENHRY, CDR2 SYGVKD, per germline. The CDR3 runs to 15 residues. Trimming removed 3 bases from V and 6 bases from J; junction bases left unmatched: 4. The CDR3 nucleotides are TGTGCCATCAGTGAATCGGACAGGGGGGATGAAAAACTGTTTTTT. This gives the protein CAISESDRGDEKLFF.

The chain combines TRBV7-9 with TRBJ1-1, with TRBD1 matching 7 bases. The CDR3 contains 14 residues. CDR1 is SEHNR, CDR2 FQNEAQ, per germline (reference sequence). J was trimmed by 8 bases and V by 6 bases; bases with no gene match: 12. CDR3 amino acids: CASRPDKGAGEAFF. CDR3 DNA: TGTGCCAGCAGGCCAGACAAGGGGGCTGGCGAAGCTTTCTTT.

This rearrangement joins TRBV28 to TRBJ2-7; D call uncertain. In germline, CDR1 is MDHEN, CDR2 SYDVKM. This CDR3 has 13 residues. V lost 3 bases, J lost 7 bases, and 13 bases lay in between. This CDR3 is CASSLPPLWEQYF. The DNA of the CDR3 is TGTGCCAGCAGTTTGCCCCCGCTGTGGGAGCAGTACTTC. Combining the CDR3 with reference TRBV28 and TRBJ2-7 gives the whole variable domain DVKVTQSSRYLVKRTGEKVFLECVQDMDHENMFWYRQDPGLGLRLIYFSYDVKMKEKGDIPEGYSVSREKKERFSLILESASTNQTSMYLCASSLPPLWEQYFGPGTRLTVT.

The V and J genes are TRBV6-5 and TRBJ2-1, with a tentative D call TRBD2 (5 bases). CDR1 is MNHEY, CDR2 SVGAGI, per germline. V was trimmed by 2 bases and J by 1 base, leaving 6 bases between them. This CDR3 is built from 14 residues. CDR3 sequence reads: CASSYPGSYNEQFF. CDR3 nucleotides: TGTGCCAGCAGTTACCCGGGGTCCTACAATGAGCAGTTCTTC.

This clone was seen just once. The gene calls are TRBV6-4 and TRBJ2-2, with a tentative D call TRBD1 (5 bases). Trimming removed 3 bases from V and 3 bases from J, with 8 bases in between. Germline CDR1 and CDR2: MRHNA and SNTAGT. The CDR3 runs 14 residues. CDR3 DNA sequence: TGTGCCAGCAGTGAGGACACGGACACCGGGGAGCTGTTTTTT. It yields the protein CASSEDTDTGELFF.

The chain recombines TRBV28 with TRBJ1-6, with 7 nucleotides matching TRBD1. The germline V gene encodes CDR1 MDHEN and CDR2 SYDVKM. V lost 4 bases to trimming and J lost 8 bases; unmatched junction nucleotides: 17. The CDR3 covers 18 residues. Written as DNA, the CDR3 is TGTGCCAGCAGTTCTCCAATTAGGGACAGCCACAGGCATTCACCCCTCCACTTT. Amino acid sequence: CASSSPIRDSHRHSPLHF.

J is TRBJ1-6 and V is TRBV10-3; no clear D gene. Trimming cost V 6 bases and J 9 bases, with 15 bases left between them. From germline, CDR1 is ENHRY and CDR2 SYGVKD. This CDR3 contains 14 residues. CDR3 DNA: TGTGCCATCAGCCTGGACGGCGCTCCTTCACCCCTCCACTTT. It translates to CAISLDGAPSPLHF.

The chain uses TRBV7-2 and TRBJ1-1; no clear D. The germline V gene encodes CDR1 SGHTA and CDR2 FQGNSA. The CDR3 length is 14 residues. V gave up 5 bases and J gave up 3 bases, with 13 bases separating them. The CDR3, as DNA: TGTGCCAGCAGCCTCCGGAGGACGGACACTGAAGCTTTCTTT. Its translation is CASSLRRTDTEAFF.

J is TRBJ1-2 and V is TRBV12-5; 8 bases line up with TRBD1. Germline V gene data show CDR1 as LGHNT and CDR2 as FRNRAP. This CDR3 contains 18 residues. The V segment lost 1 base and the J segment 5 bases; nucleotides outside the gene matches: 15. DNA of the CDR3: TGTGCTAGTGGTTTGGAACGCCCCGGACAGGGCAATCTTTATGGCTACACCTTC. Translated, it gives CASGLERPGQGNLYGYTF.

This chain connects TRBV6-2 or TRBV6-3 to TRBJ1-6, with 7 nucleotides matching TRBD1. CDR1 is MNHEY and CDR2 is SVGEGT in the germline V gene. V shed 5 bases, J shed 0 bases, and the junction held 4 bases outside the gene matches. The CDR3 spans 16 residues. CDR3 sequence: CASSADRSSYNSPLHF. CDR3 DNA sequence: TGTGCCAGCAGTGCGGACAGGAGCTCCTATAATTCACCCCTCCACTTT.

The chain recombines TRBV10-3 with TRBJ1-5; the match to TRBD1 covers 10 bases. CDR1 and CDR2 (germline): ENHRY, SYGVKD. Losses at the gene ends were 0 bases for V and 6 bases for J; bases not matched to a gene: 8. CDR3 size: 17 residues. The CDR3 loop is CAISESWDRGSRQPQHF. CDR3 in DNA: TGTGCCATCAGTGAGTCCTGGGACAGGGGCTCACGTCAGCCCCAGCATTTT.

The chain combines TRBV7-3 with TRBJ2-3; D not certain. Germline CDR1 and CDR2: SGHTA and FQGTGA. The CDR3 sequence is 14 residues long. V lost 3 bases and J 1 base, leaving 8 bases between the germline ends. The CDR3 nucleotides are TGTGCCAGCAGCTTTCTGGATGGCACAGATACGCAGTATTTT. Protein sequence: CASSFLDGTDTQYF.

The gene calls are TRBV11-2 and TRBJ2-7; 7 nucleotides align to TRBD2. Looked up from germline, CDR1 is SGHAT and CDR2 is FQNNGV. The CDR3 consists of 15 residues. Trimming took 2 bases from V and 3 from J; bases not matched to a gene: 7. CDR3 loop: CASSLSSSGNYEQYF. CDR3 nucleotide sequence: TGTGCCAGCAGCTTAAGTTCTAGCGGTAACTACGAGCAGTACTTC.

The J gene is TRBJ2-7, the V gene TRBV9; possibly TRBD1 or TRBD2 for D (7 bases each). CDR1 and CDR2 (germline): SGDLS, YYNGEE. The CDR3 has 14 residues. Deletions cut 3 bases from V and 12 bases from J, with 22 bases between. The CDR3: CASSAGGDTTRLYF. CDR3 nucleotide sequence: TGTGCCAGCAGCGCAGGGGGGGACACGACCCGTCTGTACTTC.

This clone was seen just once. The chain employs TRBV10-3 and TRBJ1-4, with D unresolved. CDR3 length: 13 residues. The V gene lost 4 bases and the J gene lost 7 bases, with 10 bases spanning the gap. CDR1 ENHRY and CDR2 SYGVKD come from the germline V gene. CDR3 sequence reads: CAISVSFGEKLFF. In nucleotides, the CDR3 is TGTGCCATCAGTGTTTCCTTTGGTGAAAAACTGTTTTTT.

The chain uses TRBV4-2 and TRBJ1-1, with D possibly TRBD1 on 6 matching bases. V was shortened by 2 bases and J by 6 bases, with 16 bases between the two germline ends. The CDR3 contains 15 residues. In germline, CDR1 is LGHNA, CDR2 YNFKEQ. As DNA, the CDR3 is TGTGCCAGCAGCCAAACACCTCGGGGGGCAGCTGAAGCTTTCTTT. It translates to CASSQTPRGAAEAFF.

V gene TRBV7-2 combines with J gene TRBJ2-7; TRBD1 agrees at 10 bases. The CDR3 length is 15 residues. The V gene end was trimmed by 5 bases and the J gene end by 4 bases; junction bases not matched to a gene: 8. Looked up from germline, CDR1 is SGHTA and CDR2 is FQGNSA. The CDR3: CASSLPGQGTYEQYF. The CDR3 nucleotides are TGTGCCAGCAGCCTTCCGGGACAGGGGACTTACGAGCAGTACTTC. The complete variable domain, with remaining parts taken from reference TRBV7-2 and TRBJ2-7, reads GAGVSQSPSNKVTEKGKDVELRCDPISGHTALYWYRQSLGQGLEFLIYFQGNSAPDKSGLPSDRFSAERTGGSVSTLTIQRTQQEDSAVYLCASSLPGQGTYEQYFGPGTRLTVT.

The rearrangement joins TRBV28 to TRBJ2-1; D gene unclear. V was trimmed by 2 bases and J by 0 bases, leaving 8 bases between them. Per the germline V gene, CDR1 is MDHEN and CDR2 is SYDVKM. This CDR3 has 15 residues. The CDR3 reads CASSLDVNSYNEQFF. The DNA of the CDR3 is TGTGCCAGCAGTTTAGATGTTAACTCCTACAATGAGCAGTTCTTC.